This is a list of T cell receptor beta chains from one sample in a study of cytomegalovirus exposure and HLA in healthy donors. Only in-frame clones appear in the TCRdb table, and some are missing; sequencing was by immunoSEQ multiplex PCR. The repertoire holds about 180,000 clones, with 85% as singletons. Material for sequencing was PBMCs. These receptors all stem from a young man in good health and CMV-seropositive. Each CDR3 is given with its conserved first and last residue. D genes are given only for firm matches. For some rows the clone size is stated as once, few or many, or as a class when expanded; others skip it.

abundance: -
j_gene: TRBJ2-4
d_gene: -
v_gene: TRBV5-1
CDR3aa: CASSTDNSGGIQYF
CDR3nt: TGCGCCAGCAGCACCGACAATAGTGGAGGCATTCAGTACTTC

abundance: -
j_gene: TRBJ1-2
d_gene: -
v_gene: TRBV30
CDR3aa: CAWSPLDSFDGYTF
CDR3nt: TGTGCCTGGAGTCCCCTGGACAGCTTCGATGGCTACACCTTC

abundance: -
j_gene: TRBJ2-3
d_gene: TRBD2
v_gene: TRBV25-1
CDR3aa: CASSVEKAGGSYTQYF
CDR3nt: TGTGCCAGCAGTGTGGAAAAAGCGGGGGGGTCTTATACGCAGTATTTT

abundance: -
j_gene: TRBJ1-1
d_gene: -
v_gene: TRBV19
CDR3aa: CASSVGTYTEAFF
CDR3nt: TGTGCCAGTAGTGTGGGCACCTACACTGAAGCTTTCTTT

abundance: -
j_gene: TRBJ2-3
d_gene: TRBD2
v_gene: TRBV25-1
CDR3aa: CASSEEASGSTDTQYF
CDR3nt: TGTGCCAGCAGTGAAGAGGCTAGCGGGAGCACAGATACGCAGTATTTT

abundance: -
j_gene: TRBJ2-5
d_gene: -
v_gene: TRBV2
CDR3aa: CASSASYSGQETQYF
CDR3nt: TGTGCCAGCAGCGCCTCGTACAGCGGCCAAGAGACCCAGTACTTC

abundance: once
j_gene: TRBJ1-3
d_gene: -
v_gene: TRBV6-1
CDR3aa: CASSESGVSGNTIYF
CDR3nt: TGTGCCAGCAGTGAATCAGGGGTCTCTGGAAACACCATATATTTT

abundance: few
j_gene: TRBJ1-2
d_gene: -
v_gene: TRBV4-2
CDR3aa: CASSQGPLYTF
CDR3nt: TGTGCCAGCAGCCAAGGGCCGCTGTACACCTTC

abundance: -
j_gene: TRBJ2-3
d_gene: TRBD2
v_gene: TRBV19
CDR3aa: CASSIIAGDITDTQYF
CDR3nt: TGTGCCAGTAGTATAATAGCGGGCGATATCACAGATACGCAGTATTTT

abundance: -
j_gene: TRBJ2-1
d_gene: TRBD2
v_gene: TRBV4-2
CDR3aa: CASSQDGGRGVKFF
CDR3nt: TGTGCCAGCAGCCAAGACGGAGGGCGGGGGGTTAAGTTCTTC

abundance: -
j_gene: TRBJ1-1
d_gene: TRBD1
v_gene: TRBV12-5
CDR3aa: CASGLVLFVGQGASNTEAFF
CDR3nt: TGTGCTAGTGGTTTGGTACTGTTCGTGGGACAGGGGGCCTCGAACACTGAAGCTTTCTTT

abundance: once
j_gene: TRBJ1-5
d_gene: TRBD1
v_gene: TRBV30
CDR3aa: CAWSGRGLFNQPQHF
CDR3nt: TGTGCCTGGAGTGGCAGGGGGCTCTTCAATCAGCCCCAGCATTTT

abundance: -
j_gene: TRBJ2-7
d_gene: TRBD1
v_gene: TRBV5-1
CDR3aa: CASSLGWGQGNYEQYF
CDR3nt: TGCGCCAGCAGCTTGGGCTGGGGACAGGGAAACTACGAGCAGTACTTC

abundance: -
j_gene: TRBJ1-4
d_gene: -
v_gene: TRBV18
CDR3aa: CASSPGRANEKLFF
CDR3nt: TGTGCCAGCTCACCGGGGAGAGCGAATGAAAAACTGTTTTTT